Below, 6 T cell receptor beta chains from the same sample are listed, as sequenced in a study of T cells expressing NK-cell markers. With the 5' RACE reads reprocessed, TCRdb shows one record per CDR3 protein and no DNA. This sample's table reports some 190,000 distinct CDR3 sequences. Input material: blood T cells: a sorted CD56 or NKG2C T cell subset, CD4+ or CD8+ T cells, or bulk PBMC T cells (not recorded which). All receptors derive from a man aged 18-70 years in good health.

The chain combines TRBV11-2 with TRBJ2-7; TCRdb names TRBD1, which stays unverified in the absence of DNA. CDR3 length: 12 amino acids. CDR1 and CDR2 (germline): SGHAT, FQNNGV. The CDR3 is CASRPGPYEQYF.

This chain links TRBV3-1 with TRBJ2-3; checking the TCRdb D call of TRBD2 is not possible without DNA. The germline CDR1 and CDR2 sequences are LGHDT and YNNKEL (reference sequence). The CDR3 sequence is 17 residues long. CDR3 sequence: CASSLGLGDSGTDTQYF.

The chain couples TRBV9 to TRBJ2-2; TCRdb's D call, TRBD1, is unchecked because there is no DNA. The CDR3 covers 15 residues. The germline V gene has CDR1 SGDLS and CDR2 YYNGEE. CDR3 in amino acids: CASSPLGGKSGELFF.

The V and J genes are TRBV15 and TRBJ2-1. CDR1 and CDR2 from the germline V gene are LNHNV and YYDKDF (reference sequence). This CDR3 is 15 amino acids long. CDR3 sequence: CATSGGMGSYNEQFF. The complete variable domain, with remaining parts taken from reference TRBV15 and TRBJ2-1, reads DAMVIQNPRYQVTQFGKPVTLSCSQTLNHNVMYWYQQKSSQAPKLLFHYYDKDFNNEADTPDNFQSRRPNTSFCFLDIRSPGLGDTAMYLCATSGGMGSYNEQFFGPGTRLTVL.

The CDR3 sequence: CASRITSGVHEQYF. The rearrangement links TRBV6-1 to TRBJ2-7; without DNA, the TCRdb call of TRBD2 cannot be checked. The CDR3 has 14 residues. Germline assignment: CDR1 MNHNS and CDR2 SASEGT.

The rearrangement links TRBV3-1 to TRBJ2-5. Germline values: CDR1 LGHDT, CDR2 YNNKEL (reference sequence). This CDR3 comprises 15 residues. The CDR3 loop reads CASSQIGSQTETQYF.